Listed here are 11 T cell receptor beta chains from one sample, sequenced in a study of shared clonotypes between healthy human individuals. Clones were sequenced by immunoSEQ multiplex PCR, and TCRdb holds only the in-frame ones, with some missing. The sample records over 850,000 clones, around 78% being singletons. The sample taken for sequencing was memory CD4+ T cells from PBMCs. Stated subset: CD45RA-negative fraction. The receptors originated from a man aged 18-30 years in good health. Some clones in this sample may be carry-over from other donors' samples.

The CDR3 region has the DNA TGTGCCTGGGACCGACCTTCACTGGCGTACGGCTACACCTTC. Amino acid sequence: CAWDRPSLAYGYTF. J is TRBJ1-2 and V is TRBV30; the D is unclear. From germline, CDR1 is GTSNPN and CDR2 SVGIG (reference sequence). The length of the CDR3 is 14 residues. Trimming pared 5 bases from V and 8 bases from J, leaving 21 bases between.

The rearrangement uses TRBV2 and TRBJ1-3; D is perhaps TRBD1 (5 bases). Looked up from germline, CDR1 is SNHLY and CDR2 is FYNNEI. V lost 7 bases and J lost 0, with 16 bases in between. This CDR3 has 16 residues. In DNA form, the CDR3 reads TGTGCCAGCATCCTAGGAGGGGCCTACTCTGGAAACACCATATATTTT. Residues: CASILGGAYSGNTIYF.

DNA of the CDR3: TGCGCCAGCAGCCCAGGGGATGGACCTACCTACGAGCAGTACTTC. Translating gives CASSPGDGPTYEQYF. The gene calls are TRBV5-1 and TRBJ2-7, with D maybe TRBD1 (6 bases). V shed 4 bases and J shed 2 bases, with 16 bases lying between them. Per the germline V gene, CDR1 is SGHRS and CDR2 is YFSETQ. This CDR3 contains 15 residues. The full variable domain, its missing parts supplied by reference TRBV5-1 and TRBJ2-7, is KAGVTQTPRYLIKTRGQQVTLSCSPISGHRSVSWYQQTPGQGLQFLFEYFSETQRNKGNFPGRFSGRQFSNSRSEMNVSTLELGDSALYLCASSPGDGPTYEQYFGPGTRLTVT.

The genes are TRBV19 and TRBJ1-3; TRBD1 matches 8 bases. The CDR3 has 15 amino acids. V lost 1 base, J lost 4 bases, and 3 bases stayed unmatched. The germline V gene has CDR1 LNHDA and CDR2 SQIVND (reference sequence). CDR3 coding DNA: TGTGCCAGTAGTATAGCAGGGGGCATCGGAAACACCATATATTTT. Translation gives CASSIAGGIGNTIYF.

The CDR3 nucleotides read TGTGCCAGCAGCTTGGATCAGGGTTCAGATACGCAGTATTTT. This gives the protein CASSLDQGSDTQYF. This chain joins TRBV5-4 and TRBJ2-3, with D possibly matching TRBD1 (5 bases). CDR1 and CDR2 (germline): SGHNT, YYREEE (reference sequence). The CDR3 runs to 14 residues. Trimming removed 0 bases at V and 4 bases at J, with 9 bases between.

This clone was recorded only once. This chain uses TRBV28 with TRBJ2-4, with D maybe TRBD2 (7 bases). Germline-derived CDR1 and CDR2 are MDHEN and SYDVKM. The V and J ends lost 8 bases and 8 bases respectively, with 16 bases between them. This CDR3 is built from 13 residues. CDR3 region: CASVGGGRDIQYF. The DNA of the CDR3 is TGTGCCAGCGTAGGGGGAGGGAGGGACATTCAGTACTTC. Full variable domain (outside the CDR3, taken from reference TRBV28 and TRBJ2-4): DVKVTQSSRYLVKRTGEKVFLECVQDMDHENMFWYRQDPGLGLRLIYFSYDVKMKEKGDIPEGYSVSREKKERFSLILESASTNQTSMYLCASVGGGRDIQYFGAGTRLSVL.

The genes are TRBV5-1 and TRBJ2-1; 13 bases align to TRBD2. The V segment lost 4 bases and the J segment 4 bases; nucleotides outside the gene matches: 2. CDR1 is SGHRS, CDR2 YFSETQ, per germline. CDR3 length: 15 amino acids. The CDR3 here is CASSGTSGAYNEQFF. Here the CDR3 DNA reads TGCGCCAGCAGCGGGACTAGCGGGGCTTACAATGAGCAGTTCTTC.

Turning to this clone: Other DNA sequences of this sample code for an identical CDR3. This chain uses TRBV5-1 with TRBJ2-1, with D unclear. Germline values: CDR1 SGHRS, CDR2 YFSETQ. Deletions cut 0 bases from V and 5 bases from J, with 9 bases between. The CDR3 extends over 14 amino acids. The CDR3 loop reads CASSLGGTNNEQFF. CDR3 nucleotide sequence: TGCGCCAGCAGCTTGGGCGGAACAAACAATGAGCAGTTCTTC.

The CDR3 region has the DNA TGCGCCAGCGCCCTCAGGGTCGGTAATGAAAAACTGTTTTTT. Its translation is CASALRVGNEKLFF. The rearrangement uses TRBV4-3 and TRBJ1-4; D may be TRBD1 (5 bases). Germline CDR1 LGHNA, CDR2 YSLEER. The CDR3 has 14 amino acids. With 8 bases removed from V and 4 bases from J, the gap between germline ends came to 14 bases.

The genes are TRBV19 and TRBJ2-3; 12 nucleotides align to TRBD1. V was clipped by 5 bases and J by 4 bases; unmatched bases: 13. CDR3 length: 18 amino acids. CDR1 is LNHDA and CDR2 is SQIVND in the germline V gene (reference sequence). The CDR3 bases are TGTGCCAGTAGTCCCCGGGACAGGGGGCTTAGTCCACCAGATACGCAGTATTTT. Translating gives CASSPRDRGLSPPDTQYF.

Note on this clone: This may arise from a read error, as a much more abundant clone is one base away. J is TRBJ2-7 and V is TRBV25-1; unclear D gene. Germline assignment: CDR1 MGHDK and CDR2 SYGVNS. Trimming took off 2 bases at V and 1 base at J, with 3 bases between the two ends. There are 12 residues in the CDR3. The CDR3 nucleotides are TGTGCCAGCAGTGAAAGGTCCTACGAGCAGTACTTC. Its translation: CASSERSYEQYF.